This T cell receptor beta chain was captured by sequencing in a study of T cell changes during pregnancy in multiple sclerosis. With 5 bases clipped from V and 4 bases from J, the junction kept 8 bases outside the gene matches. Germline CDR1 reads MNHEY; CDR2 reads SMNVEV (reference sequence). The CDR3 length is 15 residues. TCRdb's table, derived via immunoSEQ multiplex PCR, lists solely in-frame clones and lacks some. This table has 55,000 to 70,000 clones, about 90% appearing once. The receptor's source is a female donor in good health, enrolled as a control in a pregnancy study. The sequences come from peripheral blood, collected in the second trimester of pregnancy. This chain joins TRBV27 and TRBJ1-2, with 9 bases identical to TRBD1. CDR3 sequence reads: CASSPTADRGYGYTF. The CDR3 region has the DNA TGTGCCAGCAGTCCGACCGCGGACAGGGGCTATGGCTACACCTTC.